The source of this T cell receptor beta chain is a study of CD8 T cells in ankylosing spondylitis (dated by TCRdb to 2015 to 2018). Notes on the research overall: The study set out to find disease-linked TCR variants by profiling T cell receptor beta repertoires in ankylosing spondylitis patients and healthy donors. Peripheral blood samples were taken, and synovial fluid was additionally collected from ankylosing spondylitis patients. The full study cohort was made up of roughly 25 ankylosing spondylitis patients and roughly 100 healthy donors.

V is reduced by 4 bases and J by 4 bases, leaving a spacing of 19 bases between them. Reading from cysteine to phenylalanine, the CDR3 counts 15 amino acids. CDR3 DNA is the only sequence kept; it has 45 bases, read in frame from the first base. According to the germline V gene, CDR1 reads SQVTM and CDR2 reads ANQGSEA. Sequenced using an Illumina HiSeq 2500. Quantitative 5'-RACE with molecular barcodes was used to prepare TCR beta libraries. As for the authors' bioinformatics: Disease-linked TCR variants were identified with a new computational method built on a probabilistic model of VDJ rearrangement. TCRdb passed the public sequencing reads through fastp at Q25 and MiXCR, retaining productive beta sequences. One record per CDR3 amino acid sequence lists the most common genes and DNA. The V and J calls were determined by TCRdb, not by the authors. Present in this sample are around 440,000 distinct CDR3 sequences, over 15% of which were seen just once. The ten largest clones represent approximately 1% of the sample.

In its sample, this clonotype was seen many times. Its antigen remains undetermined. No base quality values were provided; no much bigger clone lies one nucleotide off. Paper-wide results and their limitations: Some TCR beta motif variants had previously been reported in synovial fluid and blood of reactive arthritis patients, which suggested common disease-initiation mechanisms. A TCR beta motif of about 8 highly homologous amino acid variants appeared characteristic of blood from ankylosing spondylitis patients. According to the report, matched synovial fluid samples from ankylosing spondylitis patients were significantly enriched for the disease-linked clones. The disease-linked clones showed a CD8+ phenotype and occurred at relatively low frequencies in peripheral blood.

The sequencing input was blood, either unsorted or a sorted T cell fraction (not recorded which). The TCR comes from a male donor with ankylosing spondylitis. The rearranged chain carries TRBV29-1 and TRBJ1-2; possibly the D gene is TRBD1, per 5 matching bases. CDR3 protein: CSVALGGTNSYGYTF. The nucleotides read TGCAGCGTTGCGTTGGGGGGGACCAACTCCTATGGCTACACCTTC.